This T cell receptor beta chain emerged from a study of blood T cell repertoires in COVID-19. Study-level background: Sources were T cells, B-cell-depleted T cells, or PBMCs; the material itself was cDNA or gDNA.

In the original processing: Cell counts per sample came from amplifying reference gene primers. Only in-frame clones appear in the TCRdb table, and some are missing; sequencing was by immunoSEQ multiplex PCR. The D gene and trimming were derived from the DNA, and the V and J assignments and clone size from that table. The top ten hold roughly 5.4% of the sample, which has fewer than 200,000 clones, about 85% seen once. This clone has more than one count but fewer than ten. The Seattle patients joined while their infection was active and were tracked longitudinally afterward. There are 15 residues in the CDR3. Germline CDR1 and CDR2: SEHNR and FQNEAQ (reference sequence). J lost 12 bases, V lost 1 base, and 8 bases had no gene match.

The TCR originated in a woman between 50 and 59 years old with COVID-19, enrolled during active disease. This rearrangement joins TRBV7-9 to TRBJ1-6; 8 bases map to TRBD1. The specimen sequenced was peripheral blood. The CDR3 sequence is CASSLGQGPPRPLHF. The CDR3 region has the DNA TGTGCCAGCAGCTTAGGACAGGGGCCTCCGAGACCCCTCCACTTT.